The present T cell receptor (delta chain) was sequenced within a study of Vδ1+ human thymocytes. Between roughly 97% and 99.6% of sorted thymocytes were Vdelta1+. General study findings and limits: Bulk data may be misread because of unexpected Vdelta2 sequences. In the thymus, TRG and TRD repertoires looked highly polyclonal with Gaussian CDR3 lengths.

Germline CDR1 NSMFDY, CDR2 ISSIKDK. The CDR3 runs to 20 residues. Of note for this clone: Its antigen remains unidentified. The junction shows a germline mismatch at one end, possibly a read error. This specimen includes other DNA sequences encoding the same CDR3.

Sequences come from RNA converted to cDNA by reverse transcription. The CDR3 regions were amplified by multiplex PCR from V-gene primers to a constant-region primer. TCRdb re-called the multiplex PCR reads via CATT. The sample has about 53,000 delta-chain clones; around 16% are singletons. The rearrangement links TRAV29/DV5 to TRDJ1, with 7 bases identical to TRDD3. The specimen was Vdelta1+ gamma-delta thymocytes from the thymus. Subset denoted: FACS-sorted CD3+ TCRalphabeta- TCRVdelta1+ TCRVdelta2- thymocytes. The TCR sequence derives from a girl under three years old who had congenital heart surgery. The CDR3 loop reads CAASVPTLFAGGQYTDKLIF. The CDR3 nucleotides are TGTGCCGCAAGCGTCCCTACATTGTTTGCTGGGGGTCAGTACACCGATAAACTCATCTTT.